This TCR beta chain appears in the sequencing data of a study of blood T cell repertoires in COVID-19. Study details: The United States, Italy and Spain supplied acute and convalescent COVID-19 samples. Sample material is recorded as cDNA or gDNA derived from T cells, B-cell-depleted T cells, or PBMCs.

Authors' processing steps: The authors estimated nucleated cell counts from reference gene primer amplification. Measured with immunoSEQ multiplex PCR; TCRdb has only the in-frame clones, and not every one. Clone size and the V and J calls come from that table; the DNA yielded D and trimming. The repertoire has around 78,000 clones, roughly 80% of them found once; the top ten carry around 9.4%. This receptor was obtained from a human donor in a cohort sampled during active COVID-19. Sequencing was carried out using peripheral blood.

CDR3 sequence (DNA): TGTGCCAGTAGCCACTCATGGGGGGACTACGAGCAGTACTTC. This translates into CASSHSWGDYEQYF. V and J are TRBV19 and TRBJ2-7; D might be TRBD2 (6 bases). CDR1 is LNHDA and CDR2 is SQIVND in the germline V gene (reference sequence). The CDR3 covers 14 residues. Deletions cut 6 bases from V and 3 bases from J, with 15 bases between. Supplemented by reference TRBV19 and TRBJ2-7, the full variable domain reads DGGITQSPKYLFRKEGQNVTLSCEQNLNHDAMYWYRQDPGQGLRLIYYSQIVNDFQKGDIAEGYSVSREKKESFPLTVTSAQKNPTAFYLCASSHSWGDYEQYFGPGTRLTVT.